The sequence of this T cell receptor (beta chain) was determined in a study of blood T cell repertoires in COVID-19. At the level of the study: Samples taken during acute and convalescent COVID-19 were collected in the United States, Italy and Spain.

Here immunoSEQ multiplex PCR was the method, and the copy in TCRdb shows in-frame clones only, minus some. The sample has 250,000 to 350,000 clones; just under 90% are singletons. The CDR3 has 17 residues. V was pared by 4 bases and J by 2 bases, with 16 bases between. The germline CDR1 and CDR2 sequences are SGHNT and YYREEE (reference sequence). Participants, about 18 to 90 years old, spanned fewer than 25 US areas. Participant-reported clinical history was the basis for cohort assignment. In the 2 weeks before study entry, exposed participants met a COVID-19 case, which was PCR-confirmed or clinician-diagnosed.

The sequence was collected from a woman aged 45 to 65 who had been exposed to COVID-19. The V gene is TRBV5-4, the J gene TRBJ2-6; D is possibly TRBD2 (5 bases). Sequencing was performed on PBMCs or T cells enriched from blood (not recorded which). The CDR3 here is CASSPRSRGPGANVLTF. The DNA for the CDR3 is TGTGCCAGCAGCCCGCGCTCCCGAGGGCCTGGGGCCAACGTCCTGACTTTC.